The next 10 T cell receptor beta chains were all read from a single sample in a study of shared clonotypes between healthy human individuals. Naive CD8 cells comprised CD45RO-negative, CCR7-positively selected cells, excluding terminally differentiated effector memory CD45RA+ cells. Clones were read by immunoSEQ multiplex PCR, and TCRdb kept only the in-frame ones, dropping some. The data hold around 2.1 million clones, with about 92% observed a single time. The sample consisted of naive CD8+ T cells from PBMCs. Every receptor here comes from a man between 18 and 29 years old in good health. Some clones in this sample may be carry-over from other donors' samples.

V usage is TRBV6-4 and J usage is TRBJ2-7, with D possibly TRBD1 on 6 matching bases. Germline CDR1 MRHNA, CDR2 SNTAGT. This CDR3 spans 13 amino acids. V was cut by 6 bases and J by 3 bases, with 12 bases left in between. CDR3 sequence: CASSPEGHYEQYF. The CDR3 DNA sequence: TGTGCCAGCAGCCCCGAGGGACACTACGAGCAGTACTTC.

This clone is a singleton in its sample. The gene calls are TRBV11-3 and TRBJ2-3, with TRBD2 matching 8 bases. CDR3 length equals 12 residues. Germline V CDR1 and CDR2: SGHNT, YENEEA. V lost 5 bases, J lost 9 bases, and 4 bases stayed unmatched. The CDR3, as DNA: TGTGCCAGCAGCAGCGCGGGGGGCACGCAGTATTTT. Protein: CASSSAGGTQYF.

The table lists this clone with a count of one. The J gene is TRBJ2-7, the V gene TRBV7-8, with unresolved D. Germline lookup yields CDR1 SGHVS and CDR2 FQNEAQ. V was shortened by 5 bases and J by 3 bases, with 8 bases between the two germline ends. The CDR3 covers 12 residues. The CDR3 sequence is CASSPNRYEQYF. DNA of the CDR3: TGTGCCAGCAGCCCGAATCGCTACGAGCAGTACTTC.

The chain carries TRBV6-1 and TRBJ2-1; D is undetermined. V lost 2 bases and J lost 0, with 14 bases in between. The CDR3 is 17 amino acids. The germline CDR1 and CDR2 sequences are MNHNS and SASEGT. The CDR3 region has the DNA TGTGCCAGCAGTGAACTACCCCCTTACAGCTCCTACAATGAGCAGTTCTTC. This encodes CASSELPPYSSYNEQFF.

The chain employs TRBV7-8 and TRBJ2-7, with D perhaps being TRBD1 or TRBD2 (5 bases each). The CDR3 has 15 residues. The germline V gene has CDR1 SGHVS and CDR2 FQNEAQ. The V gene lost 4 bases and the J gene lost 5 bases, with 18 bases spanning the gap. DNA for the CDR3: TGTGCCAGCAGCTCAACCGGGGCCTCCGCGGACGAGCAGTACTTC. This encodes CASSSTGASADEQYF.

CDR3 sequence (DNA): TGTGCCAGCAGTGATCCCGGGATCAATCAGCCCCAGCATTTT. Translated: CASSDPGINQPQHF. The chain is built from TRBV28 and TRBJ1-5; D uncertain. Germline loops: CDR1 MDHEN, CDR2 SYDVKM. V was trimmed by 5 bases and J by 3 bases, leaving 11 bases between them. The length of the CDR3 is 14 residues.

The chain uses TRBV7-9 and TRBJ2-2; D is undetermined. The CDR3 has 12 residues. CDR1 SEHNR and CDR2 FQNEAQ come from the germline V gene (reference sequence). Trimming shortened V by 5 bases and J by 8 bases, and 9 bases separated the two germline ends. The CDR3 spells CASSEGPGELFF. The CDR3 DNA is TGTGCCAGCAGCGAAGGTCCTGGGGAGCTGTTTTTT. The full variable domain, with the rest looked up from reference TRBV7-9 and TRBJ2-2, is DTGVSQNPRHKITKRGQNVTFRCDPISEHNRLYWYRQTLGQGPEFLTYFQNEAQLEKSRLLSDRFSAERPKGSFSTLEIQRTEQGDSAMYLCASSEGPGELFFGEGSRLTVL.

J is TRBJ2-7 and V is TRBV28; TRBD1 or TRBD2 may be the D gene (6 bases each). V lost 8 bases and J lost 3, with 17 bases in between. Germline lookup yields CDR1 MDHEN and CDR2 SYDVKM. This CDR3 has 14 amino acids. DNA for the CDR3: TGTGCCAGCTCGATTAGGGGGGCTGACTACGAGCAGTACTTC. It is translated as CASSIRGADYEQYF.

The chain uses TRBV9 and TRBJ2-3, with TRBD1 identical over 8 bases. The CDR3 spans 19 residues. The V segment lost 4 bases and the J segment 0 bases; nucleotides outside the gene matches: 16. Germline V lookup: CDR1 SGDLS, CDR2 YYNGEE. Here the CDR3 DNA reads TGTGCCAGCAGCAGAAGAACCGGGACAGGAGATTTTAGCACAGATACGCAGTATTTT. Its translation is CASSRRTGTGDFSTDTQYF.

The chain employs TRBV4-1 and TRBJ2-3, with no clear D. CDR3 length: 16 residues. V lost 5 bases and J lost 2, with 17 bases in between. CDR1 and CDR2 (germline): MGHRA, YSYEKL. This CDR3 reads CASSARSRPTTDTQYF. The CDR3 coding sequence is TGCGCCAGCAGCGCCCGGAGCCGCCCGACCACAGATACGCAGTATTTT.